These T cell receptor beta chains were read from a single sample in a study of blood T cell repertoires in COVID-19. Libraries were prepared by immunoSEQ multiplex PCR; TCRdb keeps only in-frame clonotypes and omits some of them. The table lists about 160,000 clones, 84% of them singletons. The sample was peripheral blood. These receptors were obtained from a man in his 70s with acute or convalescent COVID-19. Both conserved end residues are part of each CDR3. Fields, in order: V gene, D gene, J gene, CDR3 length, clone size, CDR3 DNA, CDR3 protein. The D gene is left open where the match is weak. Clone size appears in some rows only: once, few, many, or a class for an expanded clone.

v_gene: TRBV9
d_gene: -
j_gene: TRBJ2-2
len: 18
abundance: -
CDR3nt: TGTGCCAGCAGCGTTGGGCAGACCACAATCTTAACCACCGGGGAGCTGTTTTTT
CDR3aa: CASSVGQTTILTTGELFF

v_gene: TRBV7-6
d_gene: TRBD2
j_gene: TRBJ2-5
len: 15
abundance: once
CDR3nt: TGTGCCAGCAGCCGCGGGACTAGCGGGGACGGGACCCAGTACTTC
CDR3aa: CASSRGTSGDGTQYF

v_gene: TRBV3-1/TRBV3-2
d_gene: -
j_gene: TRBJ1-5
len: 15
abundance: -
CDR3nt: TGTGCCAGCAGCCAGACTCACCAATCCTATCAGCCCCAGCATTTT
CDR3aa: CASSQTHQSYQPQHF

v_gene: TRBV6-6
d_gene: TRBD1
j_gene: TRBJ1-2
len: 14
abundance: -
CDR3nt: TGTGCCAGCAGTTACGGACAGGGAGACTCTGGCTACACCTTC
CDR3aa: CASSYGQGDSGYTF

v_gene: TRBV6-5
d_gene: TRBD2
j_gene: TRBJ2-7
len: 15
abundance: -
CDR3nt: TGTGCCAGCAGTTACCAACTAGCGGGAGTATACGAGCAGTACTTC
CDR3aa: CASSYQLAGVYEQYF

v_gene: TRBV5-1
d_gene: TRBD1
j_gene: TRBJ1-2
len: 14
abundance: -
CDR3nt: TGCGCCAGCAGCTTGGGAGGACAGGGGCCTGGCTACACCTTC
CDR3aa: CASSLGGQGPGYTF

v_gene: TRBV7-9
d_gene: -
j_gene: TRBJ2-7
len: 12
abundance: -
CDR3nt: TGTGCCAGCAGCTCCCCGGGGAGGGAGCAGTACTTC
CDR3aa: CASSSPGREQYF

v_gene: TRBV6-5
d_gene: TRBD1
j_gene: TRBJ2-1
len: 16
abundance: -
CDR3nt: TGTGCCAGCAGTTACCATTTCGGACAGGGAGCTGATGAGCAGTTCTTC
CDR3aa: CASSYHFGQGADEQFF

v_gene: TRBV28
d_gene: TRBD1
j_gene: TRBJ1-3
len: 14
abundance: -
CDR3nt: TGTGCCAGCAGCAGGGGGGACTCTGGAAACACCATATATTTT
CDR3aa: CASSRGDSGNTIYF

v_gene: TRBV10-3
d_gene: -
j_gene: TRBJ2-5
len: 12
abundance: once
CDR3nt: TGTGCCATCAGTGAACTCATGGAGACCCAGTACTTC
CDR3aa: CAISELMETQYF

v_gene: TRBV5-1
d_gene: TRBD1
j_gene: TRBJ2-6
len: 16
abundance: -
CDR3nt: TGCGCCAGCAGCCCCGACAGGGCTACCGGGGCCAACGTCCTGACTTTC
CDR3aa: CASSPDRATGANVLTF

v_gene: TRBV5-1
d_gene: TRBD1
j_gene: TRBJ2-2
len: 15
abundance: -
CDR3nt: TGCGCCAGCAGCTGGGGACAGGGGAACACCGGGGAGCTGTTTTTT
CDR3aa: CASSWGQGNTGELFF

v_gene: TRBV27
d_gene: TRBD2
j_gene: TRBJ2-1
len: 22
abundance: -
CDR3nt: TGTGCCAGCAGTTTATGGGCGCCCTCCAGACGGGGACTAGCGGCTTTCTACAATGAGCAGTTCTTC
CDR3aa: CASSLWAPSRRGLAAFYNEQFF

v_gene: TRBV19
d_gene: -
j_gene: TRBJ1-1
len: 18
abundance: -
CDR3nt: TGTGCCAGTAGTCCGGTCAGGGGCAGGGGACGCTTGAACACTGAAGCTTTCTTT
CDR3aa: CASSPVRGRGRLNTEAFF